This entry is about one T cell receptor (beta chain). This clone was observed a single time. Its antigen specificity is not known. No qualities accompany the bases; no much larger clone lies one base away. Via the germline V gene (reference sequence), CDR1 is SGHNT and CDR2 YYREEE. The germline ends are 6 bases apart after V is trimmed by 2 bases and J by 1 base. The CDR3 has 14 amino acids, counting the end cysteine and phenylalanine. Only the CDR3 region is kept as DNA, spanning 42 bases read in frame from base 1. The data derive from a study of blood T cell repertoires in COVID-19 (dated by TCRdb to 2020 to 2022). Broadly, across the study: Samples covering the acute and convalescent phases of COVID-19 were provided by collaborators in the United States, Italy and Spain. Where available, HLA class I and class II types were obtained from metadata supplied by the sample provider rather than from assay-based typing. The sample metadata nearly always contained a de-identified subject ID, COVID-19 status, age in years and sex. Subjects who had been exposed to COVID-19, were actively infected with it, or had recovered from it provided the deeply sampled blood TCRbeta repertoires that made up the dataset. The material from the prospective study consisted of cDNA or gDNA derived from T cells, B-cell-depleted T cells, or PBMCs. The samples were drawn from two sources: the first 160 participants of the ongoing ImmuneRACE study, and 1,200 or so subjects contributed by 6 global collaborators. A freely available public database, intended as a resource for researchers studying the immune response to SARS-CoV-2, is where the repertoires were released.

Broader findings and caveats from the paper: The quantity of clinical and demographic metadata differed by source and by participant and was supplied without curation.

Participants in the prospective study were aged roughly 18 to 90 years, lived in 20 to 30 United States geographic areas, and enrolled through a virtual design. In the prospective study, participants were assigned to cohorts based on the clinical history participants reported in a screening survey and a study questionnaire. ImmuneRACE Cohort 3 recovered participants were defined by two consecutive negative NP/OP PCR tests, healthcare professional clearance, or symptom resolution. Mobile phlebotomists in the prospective study collected whole blood, serum and a nasopharyngeal or oropharyngeal swab from every participant. Additional blood draws and questionnaires over an approximately two-month period could optionally be provided by prospective study participants. Blood samples from the prospective study were shipped frozen or at room temperature prior to DNA extraction. TCRbeta CDR3 regions were amplified from genomic DNA by means of the immunoSEQ Assay, a bias-controlled multiplex PCR. In the paper's pipeline: The number of nucleated cells in each sample was estimated from the amplification of reference gene primers within the assay. Sequence reads were collapsed and filtered to measure the absolute abundance of every unique TCRbeta CDR3 rearrangement. Productive Simpson clonality was computed per sample as the square root of Simpson's diversity index over productive rearrangements. TCRdb provides this immuneACCESS table in a form limited to in-frame rearrangements. Some clones are lacking; in checked studies, under half of them reflect an unresolved V gene, and why the rest are absent is not known. The DNA gave D and trimming, while V, J and clone size come from that table. Present in this sample are some 200,000 clones, about 89% of which were seen just once. Together, the top ten hold approximately 0.8% of the sample.

Sequences were obtained from PBMCs or T cells enriched from blood (not recorded which). The chain is assembled from TRBV5-4 and TRBJ2-2; TRBD1 is a possible D gene, resting on 5 matching bases. The TCR sequence derives from a woman between 18 and 29 years old who had recovered from COVID-19. The CDR3 protein sequence reads: CASSFRVNTGELFF. The sequenced DNA: TGTGCCAGCAGCTTCAGGGTGAACACCGGGGAGCTGTTTTTT.